These 16 T cell receptor beta chains share one sample of origin, sequenced in a study of T cells in tuberculosis. Method: immunoSEQ multiplex PCR; TCRdb's copy keeps in-frame clones and lacks some. This sample has 37,000 or so clones, with 85% to 95% found just once. Sequencing was carried out using PBMCs. These TCRs come from a donor between 10 and 35 years old with latent tuberculosis or without tuberculosis infection. Some clones in this sample may be carry-over from other donors' samples.

The chain links TRBV13 to TRBJ2-3; D perhaps matches TRBD2 (5 bases). V was cut by 1 base and J by 2 bases, with 7 bases left in between. The length of the CDR3 is 14 residues. CDR1 is PRHDT, CDR2 FYEKMQ, per germline (reference sequence). CDR3 sequence (DNA): TGTGCCAGCAGCTTAGAAGCGGTCACAGATACGCAGTATTTT. Protein sequence: CASSLEAVTDTQYF.

The rearrangement links TRBV5-8 to TRBJ2-1, with D unresolved. V was pared by 0 bases and J by 12 bases, with 19 bases between. The CDR3 is made up of 15 amino acids. The germline V gene has CDR1 SGHTS and CDR2 YDEGEE. The chain's CDR3 is CASSLAILSVDRQFF. In nucleotides, the CDR3 is TGTGCCAGCAGCTTGGCGATTTTGAGTGTTGATCGGCAGTTCTTC.

The V and J genes are TRBV29-1 and TRBJ1-4, with D perhaps matching TRBD1 (5 bases). Germline CDR1 is SQVTM and CDR2 is ANQGSEA. There are 12 residues in the CDR3. Trimming removed 7 bases at V and 10 bases at J, with 16 bases between. The CDR3 DNA sequence: TGCAGCGATAGACTCACCGGGGGAAAACTGTTTTTT. It yields the protein CSDRLTGGKLFF.

This clone was picked up a small number of times. The V call is TRBV2, the J call TRBJ1-2; D is ambiguous. V shed 7 bases and J shed 5 bases, with 23 bases lying between them. There are 16 residues in the CDR3. Germline assignment: CDR1 SNHLY and CDR2 FYNNEI. The CDR3 DNA reads TGTGCCAGCACCGCCCCAGCGGGTATCAAGGCGTATGGCTACACCTTC. This translates into CASTAPAGIKAYGYTF.

Only one count was recorded for this clone. The V gene is TRBV5-1, the J gene TRBJ2-1; 9 nucleotides agree with TRBD1. The CDR3 spans 18 residues. The V gene's germline CDR1 is SGHRS and CDR2 YFSETQ. V shed 1 base, J shed 7 bases, and the junction held 15 bases outside the gene matches. The CDR3 sequence is CASSLSRTGTGFDNEQFF. The CDR3 coding sequence is TGCGCCAGCAGCTTGTCAAGGACCGGGACAGGGTTTGATAATGAGCAGTTCTTC.

The rearrangement links TRBV18 to TRBJ1-5, with a possible D match to TRBD1 (5 bases). The CDR3 extends over 13 amino acids. Germline-derived CDR1 and CDR2 are KGHSH and LQKENI. V shed 4 bases and J shed 5 bases, with 9 bases lying between them. CDR3 loop: CASSRGEYQPQHF. For the CDR3, the DNA is TGTGCCAGCTCACGGGGGGAATATCAGCCCCAGCATTTT.

This chain uses TRBV30 with TRBJ1-2; 10 positions agree with TRBD1. This CDR3 region has 15 residues. The junction had 7 bases not matched to a gene; V was cut back by 0 bases and J by 6 bases. Germline V CDR1 and CDR2: GTSNPN, SVGIG (reference sequence). CDR3 residues: CAWSVGGTGVNGYTF. The CDR3 coding sequence is TGTGCCTGGAGTGTTGGAGGGACAGGGGTAAATGGCTACACCTTC. Using reference TRBV30 and TRBJ1-2 for the parts outside the CDR3, the full variable domain is SQTIHQWPATLVQPVGSPLSLECTVEGTSNPNLYWYRQAAGRGLQLLFYSVGIGQISSEVPQNLSASRPQDRQFILSSKKLLLSDSGFYLCAWSVGGTGVNGYTFGSGTRLTVV.

The chain carries TRBV19 and TRBJ1-1; a possible D gene is TRBD1 (5 bases). The CDR3 is 12 residues long. Germline CDR1 LNHDA, CDR2 SQIVND (reference sequence). The V gene lost 8 bases and the J gene lost 1 base, with 8 bases spanning the gap. The CDR3 bases are TGTGCCAGTTGGCAGGGGAACACTGAAGCTTTCTTT. Translating gives CASWQGNTEAFF.

V gene TRBV7-3 combines with J gene TRBJ2-3, with D unclear. Between the trimmed V and J ends, which lost 5 bases and 5 bases, there was a span of 11 bases. The CDR3 is made up of 13 amino acids. Germline V gene sequence: CDR1 SGHTA, CDR2 FQGTGA. The CDR3: CASSLDYRDTQYF. In nucleotides, the CDR3 is TGTGCCAGCAGCCTCGATTACAGAGATACGCAGTATTTT.

The CDR3 sequence: CAWSVEGGPTYNEQFF. The CDR3 nucleotides are TGTGCCTGGAGTGTAGAGGGGGGGCCTACCTACAATGAGCAGTTCTTC. The chain joins TRBV30 to TRBJ2-1, with D maybe TRBD2 (7 bases). Germline V gene data show CDR1 as GTSNPN and CDR2 as SVGIG (reference sequence). The CDR3 runs to 16 residues. The V and J ends lost 0 bases and 2 bases respectively, with 14 bases between them.

V is TRBV5-8 and J is TRBJ2-3; D is possibly TRBD2 (6 bases). Per germline, CDR1 SGHTS and CDR2 YDEGEE. Trimming removed 0 bases at V and 3 bases at J, with 8 bases between. The CDR3 loop spans 14 amino acids. This chain's CDR3 is CASSLGGGTDTQYF. CDR3 sequence (DNA): TGTGCCAGCAGCTTGGGTGGAGGGACAGATACGCAGTATTTT. The full variable domain, rest sourced from reference TRBV5-8 and TRBJ2-3, is EAGVTQSPTHLIKTRGQQATLRCSPISGHTSVYWYQQALGLGLQFLLWYDEGEERNRGNFPPRFSGRQFPNYSSELNVNALELEDSALYLCASSLGGGTDTQYFGPGTRLTVL.

This clone was counted a single time. The chain has TRBV19 and TRBJ1-1; D unresolved. Germline loops: CDR1 LNHDA, CDR2 SQIVND (reference sequence). The CDR3 totals 17 residues. V was trimmed by 8 bases and J by 6 bases, leaving 28 bases between them. CDR3 sequence: CASAAGQRVVLDAEAFF. In DNA form, the CDR3 reads TGTGCCAGTGCGGCGGGCCAGAGGGTAGTGTTGGACGCTGAAGCTTTCTTT.

V gene TRBV4-1 combines with J gene TRBJ1-1; maybe TRBD1 (6 bases). Trimming took 5 bases from V and 4 from J, leaving 17 bases between them. CDR3 length: 15 residues. The germline gives CDR1 MGHRA, CDR2 YSYEKL. The CDR3 is CASSVMGGLPTEAFF. The CDR3 DNA reads as TGCGCCAGCAGCGTAATGGGGGGGCTCCCCACTGAAGCTTTCTTT.

This clone has a single count. The J gene is TRBJ2-5, the V gene TRBV10-3; 8 bases match TRBD2. Germline loops: CDR1 ENHRY, CDR2 SYGVKD. This CDR3 is 13 amino acids long. With 7 bases clipped from V and 1 base from J, the junction kept 2 bases outside the gene matches. CDR3 loop: CAITSGGQETQYF. The CDR3 DNA is TGTGCCATCACCAGCGGGGGCCAAGAGACCCAGTACTTC.

CDR3: CASGLGQTGNTIYF. CDR3 nucleotides: TGTGCTAGTGGTTTGGGACAGACTGGAAACACCATATATTTT. This chain links TRBV12-5 with TRBJ1-3, with a possible D match to TRBD1 (5 bases). This CDR3 comprises 14 residues. Germline CDR1 is LGHNT and CDR2 is FRNRAP. Trimming stripped 1 base from V and 2 bases from J, with 6 bases between.

The chain has TRBV5-6 and TRBJ1-2, with TRBD1 matching over 10 bases. Trimming took 4 bases from V and 3 from J; bases not matched to a gene: 9. The CDR3 totals 16 residues. CDR1 SGHDT and CDR2 YYEEEE come from the germline V gene. Written as DNA, the CDR3 is TGTGCCAGCAGCCAGAGAAAGGACAGGGGGGACTATGGCTACACCTTC. This sequence encodes CASSQRKDRGDYGYTF.